The rows below give T cell receptor beta chains drawn from one sample of a study of beta chain features in type 1 diabetes. Clones were read by immunoSEQ multiplex PCR, and TCRdb kept only the in-frame ones, dropping some. The sample yields approximately 340,000 clones, around 16% seen once. Specimen: naive CD4+ T cells from blood. The source is a woman aged 18-29 years in good health. CDR3s include the opening cysteine and the closing phenylalanine or tryptophan. The D gene is left open where the match is weak. Clone size is given for some rows only: seen once, a few or many times, or a class if the clone is expanded.

clone_size,j_call,d_call,v_call,cdr3_nt,cdr3_aa
-,TRBJ2-3,-,TRBV9,TGTGCCAGCAGCCCGGGACACCAGGCAGATACGCAGTATTTT,CASSPGHQADTQYF
-,TRBJ2-6,TRBD1,TRBV28,TGTGCCAGCAGTCTGAGGACAGGGCGCTCTGGGGCCAACGTCCTGACTTTC,CASSLRTGRSGANVLTF
-,TRBJ2-7,-,TRBV30,TGTGCCTGGAGTAACAACTACGAGCAGTACTTC,CAWSNNYEQYF
few,TRBJ2-7,-,TRBV30,TGTGCCTGGACAGGCTCCTACGAGCAGTACTTC,CAWTGSYEQYF
-,TRBJ2-1,-,TRBV29-1,TGCAGCGCTGAGAACAGGGAAAATGAGCAGTTCTTC,CSAENRENEQFF
few,TRBJ2-5,TRBD2,TRBV9,TGTGCCAGCAGCGTAGCCTGGACTAGGGAGACCCAGTACTTC,CASSVAWTRETQYF
-,TRBJ1-2,-,TRBV2,TGTGCCAGCAGCGAAAGGCGGGGAAAGGACTATGGCTACACCTTC,CASSERRGKDYGYTF
-,TRBJ1-3,-,TRBV29-1,TGCAGCGTTGACTCGACGGGGGGAAACACCATATATTTT,CSVDSTGGNTIYF
few,TRBJ1-5,TRBD1,TRBV29-1,TGCAGCGTAACGACAGGGCCAAATCAGCCCCAGCATTTT,CSVTTGPNQPQHF
-,TRBJ2-3,TRBD1,TRBV19,TGTGCCAGTAACCCCCGGGACAGGGTGGACGATACGCAGTATTTT,CASNPRDRVDDTQYF
-,TRBJ1-1,-,TRBV7-9,TGTGCCAGCAGCTTATGGGGCGCGGACACTGAAGCTTTCTTT,CASSLWGADTEAFF
few,TRBJ2-3,-,TRBV7-2,TGTGCCAGCAGCGCCCATCAGGGGCCCACAGATACGCAGTATTTT,CASSAHQGPTDTQYF
-,TRBJ1-4,-,TRBV15,TGTGCCACCAGCAGAGATGCCCTGGGCAGGGCTAATGAAAAACTGTTTTTT,CATSRDALGRANEKLFF
few,TRBJ1-3,-,TRBV7-2,TGTGCCAGCAGCCTTGAGAGGGCTACTGGAAACACCATATATTTT,CASSLERATGNTIYF
few,TRBJ1-2,-,TRBV7-9,TGTGCCAGCAGCTCCCAGGGCGGGGGACTACAGGACTATGGCTACACCTTC,CASSSQGGGLQDYGYTF
-,TRBJ2-2,-,TRBV30,TGTGCCTGGAGTGTAAACCTGCTGGGACACTTCACCGGGGAGCTGTTTTTT,CAWSVNLLGHFTGELFF
-,TRBJ2-2,-,TRBV30,TGTGCCGGTAACAGGGCTAGCACCGGGGAGCTGTTTTTT,CAGNRASTGELFF
-,TRBJ1-1,-,TRBV18,TGTGCCAGCTCACCTCTTCCTGCCCCGGGGACTGAAGCTTTCTTT,CASSPLPAPGTEAFF
few,TRBJ2-2,-,TRBV5-1,TGCGCCAGCAGTGAGTCCGGGGAGCTGTTTTTT,CASSESGELFF
few,TRBJ2-3,TRBD2,TRBV7-2,TGTGCCAGCAGCCCCCTAGCGGGAGAGGCAGATACGCAGTATTTT,CASSPLAGEADTQYF
-,TRBJ2-6,-,TRBV18,TGTGCCAGCTCTTTGAGTAGCCCCCAGAGTGGGGCCAACGTCCTGACTTTC,CASSLSSPQSGANVLTF
-,TRBJ2-1,-,TRBV7-9,TGTGCCAGCAGCTTAGGGGCAGACTACAATGAGCAGTTCTTC,CASSLGADYNEQFF
-,TRBJ2-3,TRBD2,TRBV28,TGTGCCAGCAGTTCAGCGGGAGGGCGGACAGATACGCAGTATTTT,CASSSAGGRTDTQYF
-,TRBJ2-7,-,TRBV5-4,TGTGCCAGCAGCTCCAGGGCCGTATCCTACGAGCAGTACTTC,CASSSRAVSYEQYF
-,TRBJ2-7,TRBD2,TRBV15,TGTGCCACCAGCAGAGATGTGGTGAGGGGAGGGTCCTACGAGCAGTACTTC,CATSRDVVRGGSYEQYF
few,TRBJ2-5,TRBD2,TRBV7-2,TGTGCCAGCAGCTTAAGGCTAGCGGGCTCCCAAGAGACCCAGTACTTC,CASSLRLAGSQETQYF
few,TRBJ2-5,-,TRBV9,TGTGCCAGCAGCCCTAGGCCGGGGGAGAAGACCCAGTACTTC,CASSPRPGEKTQYF
-,TRBJ2-3,TRBD2,TRBV11-1,TGTGCCAGCGCTCTGGGGGCTAGCGGGAGGGGAGATACGCAGTATTTT,CASALGASGRGDTQYF
-,TRBJ2-7,TRBD2,TRBV5-1,TGCGCCAGCAGCGCCTCTAGCGGGGGCTACGAGCAGTACTTC,CASSASSGGYEQYF
-,TRBJ2-1,TRBD1,TRBV29-1,TGCAGCGCCAGACAGGGGGCAAGCAGTGAGCAGTTCTTC,CSARQGASSEQFF